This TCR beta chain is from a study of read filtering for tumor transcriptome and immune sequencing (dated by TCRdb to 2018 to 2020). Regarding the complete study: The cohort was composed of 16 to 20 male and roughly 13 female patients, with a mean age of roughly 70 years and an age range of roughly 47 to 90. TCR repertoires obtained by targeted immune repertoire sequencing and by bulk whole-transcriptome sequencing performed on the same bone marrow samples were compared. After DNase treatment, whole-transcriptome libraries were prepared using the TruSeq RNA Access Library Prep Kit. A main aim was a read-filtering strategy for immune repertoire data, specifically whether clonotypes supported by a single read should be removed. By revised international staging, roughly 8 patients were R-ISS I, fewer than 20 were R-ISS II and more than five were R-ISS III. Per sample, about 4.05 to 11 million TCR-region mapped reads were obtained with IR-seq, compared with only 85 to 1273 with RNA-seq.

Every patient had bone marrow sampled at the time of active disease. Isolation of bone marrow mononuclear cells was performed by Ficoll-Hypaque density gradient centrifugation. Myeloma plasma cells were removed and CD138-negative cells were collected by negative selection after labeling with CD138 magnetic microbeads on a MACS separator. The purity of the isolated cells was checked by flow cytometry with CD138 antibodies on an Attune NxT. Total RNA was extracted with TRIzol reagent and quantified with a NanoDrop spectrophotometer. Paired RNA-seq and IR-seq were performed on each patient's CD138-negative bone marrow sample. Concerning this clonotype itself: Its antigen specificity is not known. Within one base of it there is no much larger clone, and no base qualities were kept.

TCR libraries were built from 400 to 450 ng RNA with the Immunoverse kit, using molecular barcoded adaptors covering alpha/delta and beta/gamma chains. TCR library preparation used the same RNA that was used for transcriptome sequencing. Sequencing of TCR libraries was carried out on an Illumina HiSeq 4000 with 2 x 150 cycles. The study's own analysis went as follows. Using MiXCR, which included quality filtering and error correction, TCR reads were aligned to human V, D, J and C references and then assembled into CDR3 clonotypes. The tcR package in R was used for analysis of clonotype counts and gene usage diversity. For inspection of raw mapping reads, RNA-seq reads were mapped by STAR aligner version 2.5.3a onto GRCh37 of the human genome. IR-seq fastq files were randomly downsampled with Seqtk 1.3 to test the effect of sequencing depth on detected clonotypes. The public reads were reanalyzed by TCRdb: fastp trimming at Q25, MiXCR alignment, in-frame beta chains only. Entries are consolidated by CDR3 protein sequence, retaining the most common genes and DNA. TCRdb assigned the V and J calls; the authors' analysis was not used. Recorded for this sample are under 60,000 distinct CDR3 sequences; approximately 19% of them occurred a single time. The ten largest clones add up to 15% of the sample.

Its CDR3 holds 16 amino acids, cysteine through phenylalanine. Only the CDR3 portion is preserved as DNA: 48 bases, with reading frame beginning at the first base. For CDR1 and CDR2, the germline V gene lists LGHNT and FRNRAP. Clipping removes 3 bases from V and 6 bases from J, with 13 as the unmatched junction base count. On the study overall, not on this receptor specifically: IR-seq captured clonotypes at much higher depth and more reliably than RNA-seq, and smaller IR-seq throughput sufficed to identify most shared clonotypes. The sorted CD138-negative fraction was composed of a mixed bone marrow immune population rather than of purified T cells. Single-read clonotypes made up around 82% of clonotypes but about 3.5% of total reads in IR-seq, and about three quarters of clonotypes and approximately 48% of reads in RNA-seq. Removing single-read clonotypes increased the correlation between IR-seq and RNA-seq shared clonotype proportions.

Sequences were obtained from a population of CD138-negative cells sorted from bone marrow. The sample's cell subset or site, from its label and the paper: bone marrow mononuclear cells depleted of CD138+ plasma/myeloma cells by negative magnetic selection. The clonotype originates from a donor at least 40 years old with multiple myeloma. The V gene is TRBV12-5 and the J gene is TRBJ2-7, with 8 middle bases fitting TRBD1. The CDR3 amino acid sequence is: CASGFEPRDRWGEQYF. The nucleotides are TGTGCTAGTGGTTTTGAGCCAAGGGACAGGTGGGGCGAGCAGTACTTC.